The clone carrying this TCR beta chain was observed once. These data are taken from a study of blood T cell repertoires in COVID-19. About the study: There were acute and convalescent COVID-19 samples, and they came from the United States, Italy and Spain. T cells, B-cell-depleted T cells, or PBMCs provided the cDNA or gDNA that served as material.

Germline lookup yields CDR1 MNHEY and CDR2 SVGAGI. The CDR3 length is 14 residues. The ends lost 2 bases at V and 4 bases at J; junction bases unmatched: 2. Source study methods: By means of reference gene primer amplification, nucleated cell counts were estimated. Profiled with immunoSEQ multiplex PCR; TCRdb holds only in-frame clones, not every one. V and J calls and clone size come straight from that table; D and trimming were deduced from the DNA. The sample consists of some 160,000 clones, around 82% of them appearing once. The source is an elderly woman with acute or convalescent COVID-19. Sequenced: peripheral blood. The chain uses TRBV6-5 and TRBJ1-3, with 7 bases matching TRBD1. CDR3 sequence reads: CASSYRDRGNTIYF. The DNA for the CDR3 is TGTGCCAGCAGTTACCGGGACAGAGGAAACACCATATATTTT.